Given below is one T cell receptor (beta chain) in context. This sample was taken from a study of blood T cell repertoires in COVID-19. Study-level information: Spain, Italy and the United States supplied samples that represented acute and convalescent COVID-19. Sources were T cells, B-cell-depleted T cells, or PBMCs; the material itself was cDNA or gDNA.

Germline V CDR1 and CDR2: MNHEY, SVGAGI. The length of the CDR3 is 15 residues. J gave up 3 bases and V 6 bases, and 8 bases lay outside the gene matches. Per the original methods: Cell counts per sample came from amplifying reference gene primers. The assay was immunoSEQ multiplex PCR, and TCRdb's table has in-frame clones only and misses some. Clone size and the V and J calls come from that table; the DNA yielded D and trimming. The table lists approximately 260,000 clones, about 86% of them singletons. The clonotype was recovered from a young man with active or convalescent COVID-19. Input material: peripheral blood. The J gene is TRBJ1-1, the V gene TRBV6-5, with TRBD1 identical over 9 bases. CDR3 DNA sequence: TGTGCCAGCAGCGAGGTGACAGGGGGTCACACTGAAGCTTTCTTT. Protein sequence: CASSEVTGGHTEAFF.